Below, 26 T cell receptor beta chains from the same sample are listed, as sequenced in a study of blood T cell repertoires in COVID-19. The assay was immunoSEQ multiplex PCR, and TCRdb's table has in-frame clones only and misses some. The sample has around 110,000 clones; about 89% are singletons. What was sequenced was peripheral blood. The receptors here all came from a man aged 40-50 years with acute or convalescent COVID-19.

This clone has only a few counts. The rearrangement links TRBV14 to TRBJ1-3, with D possibly TRBD1 on 5 matching bases. The CDR3 sequence is 17 residues long. Per germline, CDR1 SGHDN and CDR2 FVKESK. Trimming removed 1 base from V and 4 bases from J, with 17 bases in between. CDR3 protein: CASSQVSGPGAGNTIYF. The CDR3 nucleotides read TGTGCCAGCAGCCAAGTCTCAGGGCCAGGCGCCGGAAACACCATATATTTT.

The gene calls are TRBV5-4 and TRBJ2-1; TRBD2 might be the D (5 bases). CDR1 is SGHNT and CDR2 is YYREEE in the germline V gene (reference sequence). The CDR3 is 14 residues long. V lost 4 bases to trimming and J lost 9 bases, with 17 bases between them. The CDR3 loop is CASSPRTGSSEQFF. In DNA, the CDR3 is TGTGCCAGCAGCCCGAGGACTGGCAGCAGTGAGCAGTTCTTC.

This clone was detected only once. The CDR3 protein is CASSQDGRGGAGYGYTF. The DNA for the CDR3 is TGTGCCAGCAGCCAAGATGGTCGGGGGGGCGCCGGCTATGGCTACACCTTC. The chain couples TRBV3-1 (or the pseudogene TRBV3-2) to TRBJ1-2; possible D gene TRBD1, 6 bases. Per the germline V gene, CDR1 is LGHDT and CDR2 is YNNKEL (reference sequence). Trimming took off 0 bases at V and 4 bases at J, with 18 bases between the two ends. This CDR3 region has 17 residues.

The chain carries TRBV19 and TRBJ2-3, with TRBD2 matching over 9 bases. The ends lost 5 bases at V and 3 bases at J; junction bases unmatched: 12. The CDR3 sequence is 17 residues long. The germline CDR1 and CDR2 sequences are LNHDA and SQIVND (reference sequence). For the CDR3, the DNA is TGTGCCAGTAGTCCGACCAAGACTAGCGGAGGAACAGATACGCAGTATTTT. Translated: CASSPTKTSGGTDTQYF. The full variable domain, in which reference TRBV19 and TRBJ2-3 provide the parts outside the CDR3, is DGGITQSPKYLFRKEGQNVTLSCEQNLNHDAMYWYRQDPGQGLRLIYYSQIVNDFQKGDIAEGYSVSREKKESFPLTVTSAQKNPTAFYLCASSPTKTSGGTDTQYFGPGTRLTVL.

This clone was counted a few times. The CDR3 DNA follows: TGCGCCAGCAGCCAAGTGGGGCCTACCAATGAGCAGTTCTTC. Amino acid sequence: CASSQVGPTNEQFF. The chain recombines TRBV4-1 with TRBJ2-1, with D maybe TRBD1 (5 bases). The CDR3 has 14 residues. Germline assignment: CDR1 MGHRA and CDR2 YSYEKL. V was trimmed by 1 base and J by 6 bases, leaving 10 bases between them.

The chain carries TRBV5-1 and TRBJ1-3; D uncertain. This CDR3 is 13 amino acids long. The ends were cut back, 5 bases at V and 4 bases at J, with 10 bases in the middle. CDR1 and CDR2 from the germline V gene are SGHRS and YFSETQ. As DNA, the CDR3 is TGCGCCAGCAGGGATGACGGGGGAAACACCATATATTTT. This sequence encodes CASRDDGGNTIYF. The full variable domain, its missing parts supplied by reference TRBV5-1 and TRBJ1-3, is KAGVTQTPRYLIKTRGQQVTLSCSPISGHRSVSWYQQTPGQGLQFLFEYFSETQRNKGNFPGRFSGRQFSNSRSEMNVSTLELGDSALYLCASRDDGGNTIYFGEGSWLTVV.

The chain is built from TRBV15 and TRBJ1-4; 7 bases are a match to TRBD1. J was trimmed by 2 bases and V by 8 bases; bases with no gene match: 14. The germline gives CDR1 LNHNV, CDR2 YYDKDF (reference sequence). The CDR3 has 17 amino acids. In DNA form, the CDR3 reads TGTGCCACCGCCGATTGGGGACAGAAGATTACTAATGAAAAACTGTTTTTT. Its protein product is CATADWGQKITNEKLFF.

The chain couples TRBV13 to TRBJ2-7, with a weak D call TRBD1 (5 bases). This CDR3 is 15 amino acids long. Germline CDR1 reads PRHDT; CDR2 reads FYEKMQ (reference sequence). V dropped 0 bases and J dropped 0 bases, with 9 bases sitting between them. Here the CDR3 reads CASSLGAQGSYEQYF. The CDR3 nucleotides are TGTGCCAGCAGCTTAGGCGCCCAGGGCTCCTACGAGCAGTACTTC.

The CDR3 region has the DNA TGTGCCAGCATGACAGACCCGACAAAACACTATGGCTACACCTTC. Translation gives CASMTDPTKHYGYTF. The chain has TRBV19 and TRBJ1-2; possibly TRBD1 for D (5 bases). CDR1 and CDR2 from the germline V gene are LNHDA and SQIVND (reference sequence). Between the trimmed V and J ends, which lost 9 bases and 3 bases, there was a span of 20 bases. The CDR3 runs 15 residues.

This clone was counted a single time. J is TRBJ1-1 and V is TRBV12-5, with D maybe TRBD1 (5 bases). Deletions cut 5 bases from V and 7 bases from J, with 8 bases between. This CDR3 is 11 amino acids long. CDR1 is LGHNT, CDR2 FRNRAP, per germline. CDR3 in amino acids: CASGKGNEAFF. The CDR3 DNA sequence: TGTGCTAGTGGTAAGGGGAATGAAGCTTTCTTT.

V is TRBV18 and J is TRBJ2-7; D is possibly TRBD1 (6 bases). This CDR3 has 15 residues. The ends were cut back, 2 bases at V and 2 bases at J, with 13 bases in the middle. CDR1 and CDR2 from the germline V gene are KGHSH and LQKENI. The CDR3 spells CASSPSRDKTYEQYF. The CDR3 region has the DNA TGTGCCAGCTCACCATCCCGGGACAAGACCTACGAGCAGTACTTC.

The rearrangement uses TRBV23-1 and TRBJ2-7; 8 bases align to TRBD1. TRBV23-1 is an ORF for which the function is uncertain. The CDR3 contains 16 residues. V shed 5 bases and J 2 bases; nucleotides not matched to a gene: 11. The CDR3 region is CASSWGQDGDTYEQYF. For the CDR3, the DNA is TGCGCCAGCAGTTGGGGACAGGATGGGGACACCTACGAGCAGTACTTC.

The chain couples TRBV5-4 to TRBJ2-7; 9 nucleotides line up with TRBD1. Germline V lookup: CDR1 SGHNT, CDR2 YYREEE (reference sequence). The CDR3 sequence is 14 residues long. The V segment lost 0 bases and the J segment 7 bases; nucleotides outside the gene matches: 5. In DNA form, the CDR3 reads TGTGCCAGCAGCTTGGAGACAGGGGGGAGGGAGCAGTACTTC. Residues: CASSLETGGREQYF.

CDR3 nucleotide sequence: TGTGCCAGCAGCCGCTCAGCAACTAATGAAAAACTGTTTTTT. Residues: CASSRSATNEKLFF. The chain uses TRBV7-8 and TRBJ1-4; D ambiguous. This CDR3 region has 14 residues. Trimming took 5 bases from V and 0 from J, leaving 7 bases between them. Germline CDR1 SGHVS, CDR2 FQNEAQ.

The chain carries TRBV15 and TRBJ1-2, with D maybe TRBD1 (5 bases). CDR1 and CDR2 (germline): LNHNV, YYDKDF (reference sequence). Trimming pared 4 bases from V and 6 bases from J, leaving 15 bases between. The CDR3 is 14 amino acids. CDR3: CATSTAAGQDGYTF. In DNA form, the CDR3 reads TGTGCCACCAGCACCGCGGCAGGGCAGGATGGCTACACCTTC.

The CDR3 bases are TGCAGCGTTGGGGACAGGAGAGATATGAACACTGAAGCTTTCTTT. Its translation: CSVGDRRDMNTEAFF. The rearrangement uses TRBV29-1 and TRBJ1-1, with 8 bases aligning to TRBD1. This CDR3 contains 15 residues. V was pared by 4 bases and J by 0 bases, with 7 bases of the junction left unmatched. Per the germline V gene, CDR1 is SQVTM and CDR2 is ANQGSEA.

This chain connects TRBV7-2 to TRBJ2-5; D is unclear. The V gene lost 0 bases and the J gene lost 3 bases, with 8 bases spanning the gap. CDR1 and CDR2 (germline): SGHTA, FQGNSA. The CDR3 runs to 14 residues. CDR3 in DNA: TGTGCCAGCAGCTTAGCGCACAGAAAAGAGACCCAGTACTTC. Its translation: CASSLAHRKETQYF. Complete variable domain (other parts from reference TRBV7-2 and TRBJ2-5): GAGVSQSPSNKVTEKGKDVELRCDPISGHTALYWYRQSLGQGLEFLIYFQGNSAPDKSGLPSDRFSAERTGGSVSTLTIQRTQQEDSAVYLCASSLAHRKETQYFGPGTRLLVL.

This clone was counted a single time. J is TRBJ2-1 and V is TRBV7-3, with TRBD2 as a possible D gene (5 bases). This CDR3 has 13 residues. V was trimmed by 5 bases and J by 4 bases, leaving 9 bases between them. Germline V gives CDR1 SGHTA, CDR2 FQGTGA. DNA for the CDR3: TGTGCCAGCAGCCCAGAGGGTTACAATGAGCAGTTCTTC. This sequence encodes CASSPEGYNEQFF.

The chain uses TRBV27 and TRBJ1-5; D remains ambiguous. Germline CDR1 and CDR2: MNHEY and SMNVEV (reference sequence). The length of the CDR3 is 14 residues. The V gene lost 1 base and the J gene lost 7 bases, with 11 bases spanning the gap. The CDR3 protein is CASSLFRIGQPQHF. In DNA form, the CDR3 reads TGTGCCAGCAGTTTATTCAGGATAGGACAGCCCCAGCATTTT.

The chain has TRBV10-3 and TRBJ2-7, with D maybe TRBD1 (5 bases). The V and J ends lost 0 bases and 2 bases respectively, with 8 bases between them. The CDR3 consists of 14 residues. In germline, CDR1 is ENHRY, CDR2 SYGVKD. CDR3 coding DNA: TGTGCCATCAGTGAGTCGACAGAGGCCTACGAGCAGTACTTC. It is translated as CAISESTEAYEQYF.

The J gene is TRBJ1-2, the V gene TRBV4-2; the match to TRBD1 covers 7 bases. The CDR3 contains 14 residues. With V trimmed by 2 bases and J by 4 bases, 4 bases remained unmatched. Germline CDR1 LGHNA, CDR2 YNFKEQ. The chain's CDR3 is CASSQTGDGYGYTF. The CDR3 DNA reads TGTGCCAGCAGCCAAACAGGGGATGGCTATGGCTACACCTTC.

As DNA, the CDR3 is TGTGCCAGTAGTATCGGGCGGGTTGAAGCTTTCTTT. Amino acids: CASSIGRVEAFF. The chain employs TRBV19 and TRBJ1-1; no clear D. CDR3 length: 12 amino acids. V was shortened by 3 bases and J by 7 bases, with 9 bases between the two germline ends. Germline CDR1 reads LNHDA; CDR2 reads SQIVND (reference sequence).

The genes are TRBV30 and TRBJ1-4; maybe TRBD1 (5 bases). The CDR3 totals 15 residues. CDR1 is GTSNPN and CDR2 is SVGIG in the germline V gene (reference sequence). The germline V and J ends were trimmed by 3 bases and 7 bases, with 18 bases remaining between them. DNA of the CDR3: TGTGCCTGGAGCACCCAACCGGGGGTGGGTGAAAAACTGTTTTTT. Translating it yields CAWSTQPGVGEKLFF.

The chain joins TRBV19 to TRBJ2-2; D is possibly TRBD2 (6 bases). Trimming left V 6 bases short and J 0 bases short, with 8 bases between. This CDR3 has 14 amino acids. Germline V gene data show CDR1 as LNHDA and CDR2 as SQIVND (reference sequence). The chain's CDR3 is CASRGGANTGELFF. CDR3 sequence (DNA): TGTGCCAGTAGAGGCGGGGCGAACACCGGGGAGCTGTTTTTT.

The CDR3 bases are TGTGCCAGTAGTAACGGGACTAGCGGGAGAACCTACAATGAGCAGTTCTTC. Translated: CASSNGTSGRTYNEQFF. This chain links TRBV19 with TRBJ2-1; 14 positions match TRBD2. V dropped 4 bases and J dropped 2; count of bases not matched to a gene: 4. Looked up from germline, CDR1 is LNHDA and CDR2 is SQIVND (reference sequence). This CDR3 spans 17 amino acids.

The genes are TRBV27 and TRBJ1-5; 7 bases line up with TRBD1. There are 14 residues in the CDR3. The V segment lost 5 bases and the J segment 8 bases; nucleotides outside the gene matches: 9. From germline, CDR1 is MNHEY and CDR2 SMNVEV (reference sequence). Written as DNA, the CDR3 is TGTGCCAGCAGTCCGGAGGACAGGTCTAAGCCCCAGCATTTT. As protein: CASSPEDRSKPQHF.